Listed below are T cell receptor beta chains from one sample, sequenced in a study of blood T cell repertoires in COVID-19. The table came from immunoSEQ multiplex PCR; TCRdb's copy has only in-frame clones and leaves some out. The sample records a few hundred thousand clones, approximately 83% being singletons. The sequenced material came from PBMCs or T cells enriched from blood (not recorded which). The source of these receptors is a woman aged 25-40 years who had recovered from COVID-19. Each CDR3 is given with its conserved first and last residue. D genes are given only for firm matches. Expanded clones are given a class, and other clones once, few, many or no size at all.

size	J	D	V	CDR3	DNA
.	TRBJ1-2	.	TRBV11-2	CASSLSPSYGYTF	TGCGCCAGCAGCTTATCGCCGAGTTATGGCTACACCTTC
once	TRBJ1-1	TRBD1	TRBV30	CAWSGTGEAFF	TGTGCCTGGAGTGGGACAGGGGAAGCTTTCTTT
.	TRBJ1-2	.	TRBV6-5	CASSADGSQYGYTF	TGTGCCAGCAGCGCCGACGGGAGCCAATATGGCTACACCTTC
.	TRBJ2-3	TRBD2	TRBV7-2	CASSLGLAGGFSGDTQYF	TGTGCCAGCAGCTTAGGGCTAGCGGGAGGGTTCTCTGGGGATACGCAGTATTTT
.	TRBJ2-3	TRBD2	TRBV4-2	CASSPRTSGGFGGDTQYF	TGTGCCAGCAGCCCCCGGACTAGCGGGGGCTTCGGGGGGGATACGCAGTATTTT
few	TRBJ2-3	TRBD2	TRBV28	CASSSSGLAGGRDTQYF	TGTGCCAGCAGTTCATCGGGACTAGCGGGAGGGCGAGATACGCAGTATTTT
.	TRBJ2-1	TRBD1	TRBV20-1	CSASNRGTGSSYNEQFF	TGCAGTGCTAGTAATCGGGGGACAGGATCGTCCTACAATGAGCAGTTCTTC
.	TRBJ1-3	TRBD1	TRBV5-6	CASSSAGGYSGNTIYF	TGTGCCAGCAGCTCAGCAGGGGGTTACTCTGGAAACACCATATATTTT
.	TRBJ1-5	TRBD1	TRBV28	CASRWTGDLGQPQHF	TGTGCCAGCAGATGGACAGGGGACCTGGGCCAGCCCCAGCATTTT
.	TRBJ2-7	.	TRBV19	CASSIRGMSYEQYF	TGTGCCAGTAGTATCAGAGGGATGTCCTACGAGCAGTACTTC
.	TRBJ1-5	.	TRBV30	CAWSPGTNLGYMPQHF	TGTGCCTGGAGTCCCGGGACTAATTTGGGGTACATGCCCCAGCATTTT
.	TRBJ1-1	TRBD1	TRBV11-1	CASRAGQGPMNTEAFF	TGTGCCAGCCGTGCGGGACAGGGTCCCATGAACACTGAAGCTTTCTTT
.	TRBJ1-6	TRBD1	TRBV4-1	CASSQSRGQNHSPLHF	TGCGCCAGCAGCCAAAGCCGGGGACAGAACCATTCACCCCTCCACTTT
.	TRBJ1-2	.	TRBV4-2	CASSQRQDSYYGYTF	TGTGCCAGCAGCCAGCGACAGGACTCCTACTATGGCTACACCTTC
.	TRBJ1-1	.	TRBV28	CASSPWGAEAFF	TGTGCCAGCAGTCCGTGGGGGGCTGAAGCTTTCTTT
.	TRBJ2-2	.	TRBV30	CAWSPGLVTGELFF	TGTGCCTGGAGTCCGGGATTGGTCACCGGGGAGCTGTTTTTT
many	TRBJ1-2	TRBD1	TRBV10-3	CAISEDRGIYGYTF	TGTGCCATCAGTGAAGACAGGGGTATCTATGGCTACACCTTC
.	TRBJ1-2	.	TRBV19	CASSISGTANYGYTF	TGTGCCAGTAGTATATCGGGAACAGCTAACTATGGCTACACCTTC
.	TRBJ2-3	TRBD1	TRBV27	CASSPTGDTQYF	TGTGCCAGCAGTCCGACAGGGGACACGCAGTATTTT
.	TRBJ1-5	TRBD1	TRBV19	CASSKTGQGATQPQHF	TGTGCCAGTAGCAAAACGGGACAGGGGGCGACTCAGCCCCAGCATTTT
few	TRBJ1-3	TRBD1	TRBV7-9	CASSPWTGTGNTIYF	TGTGCCAGCAGCCCCTGGACAGGGACGGGAAACACCATATATTTT
.	TRBJ1-2	.	TRBV28	CASSSRHTYGYTF	TGTGCCAGCAGCTCTAGGCACACTTATGGCTACACCTTC
.	TRBJ1-2	TRBD1	TRBV28	CASSLGGTVGYTF	TGTGCCAGCAGTTTAGGGGGGACAGTTGGCTACACCTTC
.	TRBJ2-7	TRBD1	TRBV28	CASSFYQGQAVDEQYF	TGTGCCAGCAGTTTTTATCAAGGACAGGCCGTGGACGAGCAGTACTTC
.	TRBJ1-5	.	TRBV2	CASDQASNQPQHF	TGTGCCAGCGATCAGGCTAGCAATCAGCCCCAGCATTTT
.	TRBJ2-7	TRBD1	TRBV2	CASIPISGQGYF	TGTGCCAGCATTCCTATATCGGGACAGGGCTACTTC
few	TRBJ1-1	.	TRBV18	CASSPPRRFTLAMNTEAFF	TGTGCCAGCTCACCACCGAGGAGATTCACTTTAGCCATGAACACTGAAGCTTTCTTT
.	TRBJ2-3	TRBD1	TRBV13	CASSSKTGGWTDTQYF	TGTGCCAGCAGCTCGAAGACAGGGGGTTGGACAGATACGCAGTATTTT
.	TRBJ2-1	TRBD2	TRBV6-4	CASGSGAHNEQFF	TGTGCCAGCGGTAGCGGGGCCCACAATGAGCAGTTCTTC
.	TRBJ2-7	.	TRBV6-5	CASSYSQGFSDEQYF	TGTGCCAGCAGTTACTCGCAGGGGTTCTCCGATGAGCAGTACTTC
few	TRBJ2-2	.	TRBV6-5	CASKRWTGELFF	TGTGCCAGCAAACGGTGGACCGGGGAGCTGTTTTTT
.	TRBJ1-2	TRBD1	TRBV19	CASSILGQGEGYTF	TGTGCCAGTAGTATCCTGGGACAGGGAGAAGGCTACACCTTC
.	TRBJ1-5	.	TRBV7-8	CASSPDRNQPQHF	TGTGCCAGCAGTCCCGACAGGAATCAGCCCCAGCATTTT
once	TRBJ1-1	.	TRBV30	CAWRQGMNTEAFF	TGTGCCTGGAGGCAGGGGATGAACACTGAAGCTTTCTTT
once	TRBJ2-1	.	TRBV7-9	CASHRRGSYNEQFF	TGTGCCAGCCATAGACGGGGCTCCTACAATGAGCAGTTCTTC
.	TRBJ1-6	.	TRBV5-1	CASSLATKSPLHF	TGCGCCAGCAGCTTGGCGACAAAATCACCCCTCCACTTT
.	TRBJ1-4	TRBD1	TRBV9	CASSSRTGEREKLFF	TGTGCCAGCAGCTCCAGGACAGGGGAACGTGAAAAACTGTTTTTT